This TCR beta chain was obtained from a study of early T cells in non-severe SARS-CoV-2 infection (dated by TCRdb to the early 2020s). Concerning the study at large: Because TCR sequencing relied on bulk RNA taken from unsorted whole blood, pairing of alpha and beta chains was not possible.

The V end gives up 4 bases and the J end 0 bases, leaving 6 bases in the junction not matched to a gene. CDR1 and CDR2 were assigned from the germline V gene as LGHNA and YNFKEQ. Taken from cysteine to phenylalanine, the CDR3 has 15 residues. CDR3 DNA is the only sequence kept; it has 45 bases, read in frame from the first base. Library method: 5' RACE. TCRdb records NextSeq 500 as the sequencer. The TCR library protocol attached unique molecular identifiers to individual cDNA molecules to correct for sequencing error and PCR bias. TCR alpha and beta chains were both sequenced, and the abundances of alpha and beta sequences in each sample were closely correlated with each other. Concerning the study's data processing: Decombinator V4 was used to perform V gene, J gene and CDR3 annotation of TCR sequences. TCRs were defined as expanded if a significant change between any two time points was detected under a Poisson model with p below 0.0001. Abundances of TCRs were expressed as counts per million after normalisation to the total number of TCRs sequenced in each sample. MAIT TCRs were defined by TRAV1-2 paired with TRAJ12, TRAJ20 or TRAJ33, and iNKT TCRs by TRAV10 paired with TRAJ18. VDJdb, accessed 1 November 2021, was searched for CMV, EBV and SARS-CoV-2 annotated TCRs, excluding TCRs annotated for multiple antigens. TCRdb reworked the public reads: Q25 trimming with fastp, MiXCR clone assembly, productive beta chains retained. Each entry merges the rows of one CDR3 protein and shows their most common DNA and genes. These V and J calls rely on TCRdb rather than the paper's analysis. This sample lists over 25,000 distinct CDR3 sequences; approximately 4.2% were detected once. The ten largest clones represent roughly 12% of the sample.

The study was a case-control design nested within a healthcare worker cohort in London, UK, with weekly nasopharyngeal swab PCR tests and blood sampling. Between 23 and 31 March 2020, the week of the UK lockdown, healthcare workers were enrolled and then followed up weekly for as long as 16 weeks. What the research found in general, with its limitations: Matching against VDJdb was skewed toward anti-spike CD8 responses, likely underestimated virus-specific expansions, and missed private and CD4 specificities.

Comment on this clonotype: Its antigen remains undetermined. There are no base qualities to consult, and no much larger clone falls within one base.

This TCR derives from an adult who was a healthcare worker with PCR-confirmed SARS-CoV-2 infection or an uninfected control (not recorded which). The specimen was whole blood. Recombination connected TRBV4-2 to TRBJ2-7; 7 bases in between match TRBD1. The nucleotide sequence is TGTGCCAGCAGCCCCACAGGGGCGACCTCCTACGAGCAGTACTTC. This translates into CASSPTGATSYEQYF.